This T cell receptor beta chain derives from a study of OX40 agonist ivuxolimab in advanced cancers. The overall study: Ivuxolimab was delivered to patients intravenously every 2 weeks at doses spanning 0.01 to 10 mg/kg. Patients treated during dose escalation were battling hepatocellular carcinoma, melanoma, renal cell or head and neck cancer. Whole-study findings and limits: Clonal expansion was seen in CD4+ and CD8+ blood T cells by week 6 at 0.1 to 3.0 mg/kg.

The germline gives CDR1 SGHAT, CDR2 FQNNGV. The V end lost 7 bases, the J end lost 4 bases, and 20 bases lay between the germline ends. This CDR3 comprises 16 residues. For this clone: Antigen specificity is unknown.

Sequenced by immunoSEQ multiplex PCR; TCRdb stores in-frame clones only, minus some. The sample holds some 50,000 clones, about 88% seen once. The specimen comprised CD4+ or CD8+ T cells sorted from blood, sampled in a trial of the OX40 agonist ivuxolimab. V gene TRBV11-2 combines with J gene TRBJ2-1; no clear D. The TCR originated in an adult with an advanced solid tumor such as melanoma, head and neck, liver or kidney cancer. The CDR3 reads CASTLNMELQYNEQFF. DNA of the CDR3: TGTGCCAGCACCCTCAATATGGAGCTACAGTACAATGAGCAGTTCTTC.